The subject of this entry is one TCR beta chain. Germline lookup yields CDR1 SGDLS and CDR2 YYNGEE. The CDR3 extends over 13 amino acids. V lost 3 bases, J lost 4 bases, and 11 bases lay in between. The data stem from a study of blood T cell repertoires in COVID-19. Study-level information: Researchers got acute and convalescent COVID-19 samples from the United States, Italy and Spain. T cells, B-cell-depleted T cells, or PBMCs provided the cDNA or gDNA that served as material.

Per the study methods: Reference gene primer amplification in the assay estimated nucleated cell counts. Assay used: immunoSEQ multiplex PCR; TCRdb lists only in-frame clones, some missing. V and J calls and clone size are those listed in that table; D and trimming were worked out from the DNA. The data show 25,000 to 35,000 clones, with 65% to 90% seen just once and 8% to 10% held by the top ten. The sequence was obtained from an elderly man with active COVID-19. The specimen sequenced was peripheral blood. The chain carries TRBV9 and TRBJ2-7, with a tentative D call TRBD2 (7 bases). CDR3: CASSEGGGYEQYF. The CDR3 coding sequence is TGTGCCAGCAGCGAGGGAGGGGGTTACGAGCAGTACTTC.